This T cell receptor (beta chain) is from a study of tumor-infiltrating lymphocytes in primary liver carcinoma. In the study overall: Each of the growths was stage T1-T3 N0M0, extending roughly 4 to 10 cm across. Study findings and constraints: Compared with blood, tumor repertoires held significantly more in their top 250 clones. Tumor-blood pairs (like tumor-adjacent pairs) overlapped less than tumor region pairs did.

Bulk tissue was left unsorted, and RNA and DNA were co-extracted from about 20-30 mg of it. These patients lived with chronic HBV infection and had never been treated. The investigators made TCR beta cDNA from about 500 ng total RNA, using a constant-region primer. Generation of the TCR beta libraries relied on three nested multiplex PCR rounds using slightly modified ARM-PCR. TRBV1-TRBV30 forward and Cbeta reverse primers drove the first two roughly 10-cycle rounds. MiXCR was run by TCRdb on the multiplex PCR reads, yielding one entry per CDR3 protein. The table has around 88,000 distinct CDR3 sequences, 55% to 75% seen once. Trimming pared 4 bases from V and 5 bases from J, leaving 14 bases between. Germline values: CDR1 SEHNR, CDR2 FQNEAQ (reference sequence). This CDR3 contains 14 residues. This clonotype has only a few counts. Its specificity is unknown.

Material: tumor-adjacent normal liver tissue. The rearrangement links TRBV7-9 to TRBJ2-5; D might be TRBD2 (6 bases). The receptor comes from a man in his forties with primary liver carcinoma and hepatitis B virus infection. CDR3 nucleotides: TGTGCCAGCAGCTCGACTAGTACAATCGAGACCCAGTACTTC. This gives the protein CASSSTSTIETQYF. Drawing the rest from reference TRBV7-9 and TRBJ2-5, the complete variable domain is DTGVSQNPRHKITKRGQNVTFRCDPISEHNRLYWYRQTLGQGPEFLTYFQNEAQLEKSRLLSDRFSAERPKGSFSTLEIQRTEQGDSAMYLCASSSTSTIETQYFGPGTRLLVL.